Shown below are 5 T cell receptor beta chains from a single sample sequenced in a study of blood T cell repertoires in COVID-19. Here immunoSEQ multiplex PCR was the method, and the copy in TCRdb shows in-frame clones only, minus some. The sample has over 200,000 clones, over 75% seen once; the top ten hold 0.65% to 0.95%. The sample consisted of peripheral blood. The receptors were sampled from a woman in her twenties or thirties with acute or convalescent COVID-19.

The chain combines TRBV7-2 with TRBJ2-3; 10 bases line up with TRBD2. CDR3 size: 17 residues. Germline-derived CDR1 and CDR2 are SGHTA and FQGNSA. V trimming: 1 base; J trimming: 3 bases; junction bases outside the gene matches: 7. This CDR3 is CASSLGPLAGATDTQYF. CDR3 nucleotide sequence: TGTGCCAGCAGCTTAGGACCTCTAGCGGGAGCGACAGATACGCAGTATTTT. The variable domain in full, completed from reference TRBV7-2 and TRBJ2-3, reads GAGVSQSPSNKVTEKGKDVELRCDPISGHTALYWYRQSLGQGLEFLIYFQGNSAPDKSGLPSDRFSAERTGGSVSTLTIQRTQQEDSAVYLCASSLGPLAGATDTQYFGPGTRLTVL.

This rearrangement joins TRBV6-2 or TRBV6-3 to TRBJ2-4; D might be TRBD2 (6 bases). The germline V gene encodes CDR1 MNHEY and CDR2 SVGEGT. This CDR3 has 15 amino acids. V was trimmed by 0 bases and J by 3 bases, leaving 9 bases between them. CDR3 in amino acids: CASSYSGGDKNIQYF. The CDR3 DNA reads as TGTGCCAGCAGTTACTCGGGGGGAGACAAAAACATTCAGTACTTC.

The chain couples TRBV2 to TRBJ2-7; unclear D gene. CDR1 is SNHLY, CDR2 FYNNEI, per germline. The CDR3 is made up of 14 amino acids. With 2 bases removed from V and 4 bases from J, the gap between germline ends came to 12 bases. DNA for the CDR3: TGTGCCAGCAGTGAATCGGCAGCAGGATACGAGCAGTACTTC. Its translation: CASSESAAGYEQYF.

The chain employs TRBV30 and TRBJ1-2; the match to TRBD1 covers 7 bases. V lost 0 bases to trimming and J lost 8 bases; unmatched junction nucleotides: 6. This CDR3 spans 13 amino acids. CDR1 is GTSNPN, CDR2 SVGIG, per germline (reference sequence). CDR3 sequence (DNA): TGTGCCTGGAGTGTACACACAGGGGCGGGCTACACCTTC. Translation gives CAWSVHTGAGYTF.

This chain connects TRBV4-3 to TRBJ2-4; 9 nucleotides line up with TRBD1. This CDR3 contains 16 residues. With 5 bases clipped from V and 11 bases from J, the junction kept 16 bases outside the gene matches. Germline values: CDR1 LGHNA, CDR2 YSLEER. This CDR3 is CASSIHTGTGRVVQYF. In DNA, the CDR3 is TGCGCCAGCAGCATCCACACTGGGACAGGGAGGGTGGTTCAGTACTTC.